This T cell receptor beta chain comes out of a study of T cells in women clearing cervical HPV infection. A remark on this clone: Its cognate antigen is unknown. The read falls 3 residues short of the CDR3 end, and the missing part is taken from the germline J gene.

Overall study findings and caveats: CIN3+ cases had significantly higher TCR richness than controls; evenness did not differ. Cases and controls were distinguished at AUC around 0.87 by richness and V genes. Timing of associations relative to infection is unclear; T-cell subsets were not isolated.

CDR3 length: 15 residues. Germline CDR1 SGHRS, CDR2 YFSETQ. Deletions cut 7 bases from V and 0 bases from J, with 15 bases between. This table comes from immunoSEQ multiplex PCR, and its TCRdb copy is limited to in-frame clones, with some not included. The sample features 31,000 or so clones, with 4.2% in its top ten. This receptor was obtained from a woman aged 18 to 75 with a cervical HPV16 infection that either progressed to CIN3+ or cleared (not recorded which). The sample comprised blood buffy coat. The V and J genes are TRBV5-1 and TRBJ2-3; D is undetermined. This chain's CDR3 is CASSLQAGSTDTQYF. The DNA read from the CDR3 is TGCGCCAGCTCTTTGCAGGCAGGTAGCACAGATACG.